The clone carrying this T cell receptor beta chain was counted a few times. Its antigen is still unknown. The study drew donors from healthy Caucasian individuals in Russia aged roughly 6 to 90. Total RNA, at least 5.5 micrograms per sample, was extracted from PBMCs. A sample-barcoded 5' primer and a J-beta primer mix were used in a second PCR of roughly 7 to 12 cycles. TCRdb re-called the 5' RACE reads through MiXCR, storing one row per CDR3 protein. In the table there are 1.5 million to 2 million distinct CDR3 sequences, around 35% of which are singletons. The sample is drawn from a study of blood T cells in healthy people across ages. General study findings and limits: Comparison with aged donors showed that long-lived donors had more naive CD4+ cells and higher diversity.

From germline, CDR1 is DFQATT and CDR2 SNEGSKA (reference sequence). V lost 1 base and J 3 bases, leaving 9 bases between the germline ends. The CDR3 is 13 residues long. This clonotype was obtained from a woman aged 25-40 years in good health. The material sequenced was blood. The J gene is TRBJ2-5, the V gene TRBV20-1; D gene unclear. In DNA form, the CDR3 reads TGCAGTGCTAGAGTTGGCGGAGAAGAGACCCAGTACTTC. Protein sequence: CSARVGGEETQYF.